This T cell receptor delta chain was captured in a study of Vδ1+ human thymocytes (dated by TCRdb to the late 2010s). Broadly, across the study: As a data resource, the study described the mRNA-level TRG and TRD CDR3 repertoires of highly purified Vdelta1+ thymocytes obtained from young children. The multiplex-based CDR3 amplicon strategy had previously been validated against 5'RACE-based CDR3 amplicon generation methods.

Thymic samples were depleted of alphabeta T cells, then CD3+ TCRVdelta1+ TCRVdelta2- thymocytes were FACS-sorted. The purity of the sorted Vdelta1+ thymocytes fell between about 98% and 99.6%. The thymic specimens were obtained from several paediatric patients, aged about 5 days to 17 months, who were having corrective cardiac surgery. Thymic tissue was dispersed, and mononuclear cells were isolated on a Histopaque-1077 density gradient. The staining antibodies were anti-TCRVdelta1 clone TS8.2, anti-TCRVdelta2 clone B6, anti-CD3 clone HIT3a and anti-TCRalphabeta clone IP26. Remarks on this clone: Its antigen remains undetermined. Per-nucleotide qualities are absent, and no much larger clonotype sits a single base away.

RNA extraction was carried out with the RNeasy mini kit, and reverse transcription was then done using Superscript III. CDR3 amplicons were generated by multiplex PCR with pooled V-gene forward primers and a constant-region reverse primer carrying Illumina adaptor overhangs. Amplicons were gel-purified, then indexed with Nextera index primers over approximately 8 extra PCR cycles and purified with AMPure XP beads. Sequencing of libraries was performed on an Illumina MiSeq using paired-end 250 bp reads, dual indexing and a roughly 22% PhiX spike-in. The authors processed their data as follows. Reads were quality checked with FastQC, and TRG read pairs were merged with ea-utils fastq-join. IMGT/HighV-QUEST was used to annotate sequences, retaining only productive sequences with an unambiguous V-gene assignment, and each clonotype was defined by an identical CDR3 sequence. Downstream analysis used VDJtools 1.1.1, tcR 2.2.3, Treemap and vegan Shannon diversity in R 3.4.4. The public reads were reprocessed by TCRdb using CATT, and rows of matching DNA were later combined. The V and J calls come from TCRdb's annotation, not from the publication. This sample comprises about 25,000 delta-chain clones, more than 6% of them detected only once. Around 1% of the sample belongs to the ten largest clones.

The germline V gene provides CDR1 TSWWSYY and CDR2 QGS. V lost 0 bases and J lost 0 bases; the stretch between them is 8 bases long. Taken from cysteine to phenylalanine, the CDR3 has 15 residues. The sequence is cut down to CDR3 DNA, 45 bases in frame from base 1. What the study reported, not specific to this receptor: Thymic TRG and TRD repertoires appeared highly polyclonal with Gaussian CDR3 length distributions, unlike oligoclonal peripheral blood repertoires. Because unexpected Vdelta2 sequences could lead to misinterpretation of bulk repertoire data, the authors recommended using highly purified populations and single-cell validation. No clustering by age or sex was observed, so analyses did not stratify donors by these variables. Even though sort purity was high, around 18% of thymic TRD sequences were Vdelta2 (and few were Vdelta3), which was not the case for the peripheral blood Vdelta1+ controls. Donors shared many TRG clonotypes (up to roughly 6.9x10^3), but TRD repertoires were essentially private, with at most 120 shared.

The chain is made from TRDV1 and TRDJ1; there is no confident call for the D gene. The material sequenced was Vdelta1+ gamma-delta thymocytes from the thymus. The cell subset or site label corresponds to: FACS-sorted CD3+ TCRalphabeta- TCRVdelta1+ TCRVdelta2- thymocytes. The clonotype originates from a girl in the first two years of life who had congenital heart surgery. The CDR3 protein: CALGELPEYTDKLIF. The sequence in DNA is TGTGCTCTTGGGGAACTTCCCGAGTACACCGATAAACTCATCTTT.